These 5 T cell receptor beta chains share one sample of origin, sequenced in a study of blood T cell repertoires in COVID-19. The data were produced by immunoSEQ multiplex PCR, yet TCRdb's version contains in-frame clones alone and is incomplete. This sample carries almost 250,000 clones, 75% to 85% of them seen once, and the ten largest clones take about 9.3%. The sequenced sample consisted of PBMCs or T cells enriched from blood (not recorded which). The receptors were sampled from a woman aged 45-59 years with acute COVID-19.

DNA for the CDR3: TGTGCCAGCAGCCAAACAACAGGGGGCTGGAACGAGCAGTACTTC. Translated, it gives CASSQTTGGWNEQYF. V is TRBV3-1 (or the pseudogene TRBV3-2) and J is TRBJ2-7, with 9 positions matching TRBD1. Germline-derived CDR1 and CDR2 are LGHDT and YNNKEL (reference sequence). V shed 2 bases, J shed 5 bases, and the junction held 7 bases outside the gene matches. This CDR3 contains 15 residues.

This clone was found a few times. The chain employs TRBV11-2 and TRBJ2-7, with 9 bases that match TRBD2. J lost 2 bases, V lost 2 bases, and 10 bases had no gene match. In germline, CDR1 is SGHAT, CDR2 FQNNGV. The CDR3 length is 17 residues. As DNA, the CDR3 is TGTGCCAGCAGCTTATCCCCGGGTAGCGGGGGCCCCTACGAGCAGTACTTC. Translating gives CASSLSPGSGGPYEQYF.

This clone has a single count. This CDR3 is CASRKATQFF. For the CDR3, the DNA is TGTGCCAGCCGAAAAGCTACGCAGTTCTTC. The chain carries TRBV5-8 and TRBJ2-1; D gene unclear. CDR1 SGHTS and CDR2 YDEGEE come from the germline V gene. Between the trimmed V and J ends, which lost 7 bases and 12 bases, there was a span of 11 bases. The CDR3 contains 10 residues.

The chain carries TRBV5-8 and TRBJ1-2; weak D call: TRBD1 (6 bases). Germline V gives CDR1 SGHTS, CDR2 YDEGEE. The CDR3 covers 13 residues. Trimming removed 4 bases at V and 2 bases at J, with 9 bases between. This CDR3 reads CASSKTGNYGYTF. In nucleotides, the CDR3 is TGTGCCAGCAGCAAGACAGGAAACTATGGCTACACCTTC.

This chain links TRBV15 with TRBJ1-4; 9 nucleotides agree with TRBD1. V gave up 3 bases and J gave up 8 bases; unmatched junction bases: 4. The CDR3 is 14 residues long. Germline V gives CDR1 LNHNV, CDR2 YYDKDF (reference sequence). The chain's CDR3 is CATSRGQGGEKLFF. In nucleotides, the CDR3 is TGTGCCACCAGCAGGGGACAGGGTGGGGAAAAACTGTTTTTT.